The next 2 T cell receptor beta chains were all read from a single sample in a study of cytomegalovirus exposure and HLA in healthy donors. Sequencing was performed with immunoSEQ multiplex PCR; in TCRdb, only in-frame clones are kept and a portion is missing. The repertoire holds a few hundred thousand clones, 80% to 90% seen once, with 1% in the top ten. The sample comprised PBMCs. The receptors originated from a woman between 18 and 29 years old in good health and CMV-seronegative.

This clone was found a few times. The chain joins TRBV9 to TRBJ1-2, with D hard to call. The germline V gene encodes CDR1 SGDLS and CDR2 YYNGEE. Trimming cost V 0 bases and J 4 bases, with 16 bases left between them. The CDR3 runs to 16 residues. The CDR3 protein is CASSVEGWAGSYGYTF. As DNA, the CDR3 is TGTGCCAGCAGCGTAGAAGGGTGGGCGGGTAGCTATGGCTACACCTTC.

As DNA, the CDR3 is TGTGCCTGGAGTGCCCTCTTGGTGGGAGTCCGCACAGATACGCAGTATTTT. Its protein product is CAWSALLVGVRTDTQYF. This chain connects TRBV30 to TRBJ2-3, with D perhaps TRBD2 (5 bases). The CDR3 contains 17 residues. V lost 1 base and J 1 base, leaving 18 bases between the germline ends. In germline, CDR1 is GTSNPN, CDR2 SVGIG (reference sequence).